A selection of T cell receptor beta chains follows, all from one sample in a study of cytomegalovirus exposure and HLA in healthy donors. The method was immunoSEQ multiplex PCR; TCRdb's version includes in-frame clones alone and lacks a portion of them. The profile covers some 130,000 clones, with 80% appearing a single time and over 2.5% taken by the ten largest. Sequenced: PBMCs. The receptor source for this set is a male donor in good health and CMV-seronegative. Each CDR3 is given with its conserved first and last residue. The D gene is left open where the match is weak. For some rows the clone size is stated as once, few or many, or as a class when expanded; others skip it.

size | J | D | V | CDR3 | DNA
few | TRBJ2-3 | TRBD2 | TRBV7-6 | CASSSNSGRGYTQYF | TGTGCCAGCAGCTCAAATAGCGGGAGAGGATATACGCAGTATTTT
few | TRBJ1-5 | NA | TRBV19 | CASSLTATSSNQPQHF | TGTGCCAGTAGTCTGACAGCTACCAGCAGCAATCAGCCCCAGCATTTT
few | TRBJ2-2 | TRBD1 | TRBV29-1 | CSAMTGPNTGELFF | TGCAGCGCCATGACAGGGCCGAACACCGGGGAGCTGTTTTTT
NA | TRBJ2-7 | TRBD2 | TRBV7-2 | CASSLGSGGGEQYF | TGTGCCAGCAGCTTAGGGAGCGGGGGAGGCGAGCAGTACTTC
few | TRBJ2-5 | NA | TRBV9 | CASSVGWAQETQYF | TGTGCCAGCAGCGTAGGCTGGGCTCAAGAGACCCAGTACTTC
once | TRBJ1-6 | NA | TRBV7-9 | CSSSRGEKGRSPLHF | TGTTCCAGCAGCCGGGGGGAGAAGGGAAGGTCACCCCTCCACTTT
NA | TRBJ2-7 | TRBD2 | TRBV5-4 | CASTRLAGDHEQYF | TGTGCCAGCACCCGACTAGCGGGAGACCACGAGCAGTACTTC
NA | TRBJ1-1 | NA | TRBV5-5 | CASSLAGGNTEAFF | TGTGCCAGCAGCTTGGCCGGAGGAAACACTGAAGCTTTCTTT
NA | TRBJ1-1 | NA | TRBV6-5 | CASSLVDLRNTEAFF | TGTGCCAGCAGTTTGGTGGACTTACGGAACACTGAAGCTTTCTTT
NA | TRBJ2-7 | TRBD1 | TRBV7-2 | CASSSRQGKIYEQYF | TGTGCCAGCAGCTCAAGACAGGGGAAAATCTACGAGCAGTACTTC
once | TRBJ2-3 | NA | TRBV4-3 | CASSRLGQPDTQYF | TGCGCCAGCAGCCGGCTAGGTCAGCCAGATACGCAGTATTTT
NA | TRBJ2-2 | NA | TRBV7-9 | CASSLRAGPTGELFF | TGTGCCAGCAGCTTAAGGGCAGGGCCCACCGGGGAGCTGTTTTTT
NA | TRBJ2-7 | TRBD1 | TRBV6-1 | CASRPTTDRSHEQYF | TGTGCCAGCAGGCCTACTACGGACAGGTCGCACGAGCAGTACTTC
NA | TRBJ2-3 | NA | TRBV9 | CASSPPGLPLGTDTQYF | TGTGCCAGCAGCCCCCCGGGACTCCCGTTAGGCACAGATACGCAGTATTTT
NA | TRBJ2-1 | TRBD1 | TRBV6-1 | CASSEWDRASYNEQFF | TGTGCCAGCAGTGAGTGGGACAGGGCCTCCTACAATGAGCAGTTCTTC
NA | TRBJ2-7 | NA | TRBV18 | CASSPGPGMDEQYF | TGTGCCAGCTCACCGGGCCCAGGGATGGACGAGCAGTACTTC
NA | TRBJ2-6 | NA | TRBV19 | CASIPGRGGANVLTF | TGTGCCAGTATACCCGGGAGAGGTGGGGCCAACGTCCTGACTTTC
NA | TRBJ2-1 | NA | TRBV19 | CASSAGPRANEQFF | TGTGCCAGTAGTGCCGGACCCAGGGCCAATGAGCAGTTCTTC
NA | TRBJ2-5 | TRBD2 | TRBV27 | CASSFVAGGQETQYF | TGTGCCAGCAGTTTCGTAGCGGGAGGGCAAGAGACCCAGTACTTC
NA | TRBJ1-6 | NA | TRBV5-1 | CASSLASFGSPLHF | TGCGCCAGCAGCTTGGCTTCCTTCGGTTCACCCCTCCACTTT
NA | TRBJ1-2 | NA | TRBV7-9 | CASSLAPGQGYYGYTF | TGTGCCAGCAGCTTAGCGCCGGGCCAGGGATACTATGGCTACACCTTC
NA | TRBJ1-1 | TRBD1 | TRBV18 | CASSPNLGQPNTEAFF | TGTGCCAGCTCACCTAATTTGGGACAGCCTAACACTGAAGCTTTCTTT
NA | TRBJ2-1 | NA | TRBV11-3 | CASSSHRDRNNEQFF | TGTGCCAGCAGCTCTCACAGGGATCGAAACAATGAGCAGTTCTTC
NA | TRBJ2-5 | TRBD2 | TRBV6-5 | CASRPGGDFGTQYF | TGTGCCAGCAGACCGGGGGGGGATTTCGGGACCCAGTACTTC
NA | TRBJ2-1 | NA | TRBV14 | CASSQDTTKGNEQFF | TGTGCCAGCAGCCAAGACACGACGAAGGGGAATGAGCAGTTCTTC
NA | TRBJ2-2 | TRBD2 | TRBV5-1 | CASTQGLAGGDTGELFF | TGCGCCAGCACCCAAGGACTAGCGGGAGGAGACACCGGGGAGCTGTTTTTT
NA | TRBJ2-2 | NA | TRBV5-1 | CASSGDTSNTGELFF | TGCGCCAGCAGCGGGGACACTTCGAACACCGGGGAGCTGTTTTTT
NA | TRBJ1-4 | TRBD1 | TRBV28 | CASSLGDRGEKLFF | TGTGCCAGCAGTTTAGGGGACAGGGGTGAAAAACTGTTTTTT
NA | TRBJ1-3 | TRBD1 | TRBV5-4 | CASSSPTGGMNTIYF | TGTGCCAGCAGCTCGCCGACAGGGGGGATGAACACCATATATTTT
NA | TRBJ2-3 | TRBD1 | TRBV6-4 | CASSEDQGADTQYF | TGTGCCAGCAGTGAGGATCAGGGGGCGGATACGCAGTATTTT
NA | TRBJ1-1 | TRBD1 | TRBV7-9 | CSSSSQGGRTDEAFF | TGTTCCAGCAGCTCGCAGGGGGGTCGAACAGATGAAGCTTTCTTT
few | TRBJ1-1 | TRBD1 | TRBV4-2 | CASSQEDREVDTEAFF | TGTGCCAGCAGCCAAGAAGACAGGGAAGTGGATACTGAAGCTTTCTTT
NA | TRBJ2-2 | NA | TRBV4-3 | CASSQVDGTPKTGELFF | TGCGCCAGCAGCCAAGTGGACGGGACACCAAAGACCGGGGAGCTGTTTTTT
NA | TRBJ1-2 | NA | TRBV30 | CAWSDTQTVQSYTF | TGTGCCTGGAGTGACACTCAGACAGTTCAGAGCTACACCTTC
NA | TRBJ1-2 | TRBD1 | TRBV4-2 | CASSHADRALDGYTF | TGTGCCAGCAGCCATGCGGACAGGGCCTTGGATGGCTACACCTTC
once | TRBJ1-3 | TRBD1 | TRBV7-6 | CASSLVGGTSWNTIYF | TGTGCCAGCAGCTTAGTAGGGGGCACCAGTTGGAACACCATATATTTT
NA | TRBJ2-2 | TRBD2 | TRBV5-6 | CASSLGPAGVLAGELFF | TGTGCCAGCAGCTTGGGTCCAGCGGGAGTTTTGGCCGGGGAGCTGTTTTTT